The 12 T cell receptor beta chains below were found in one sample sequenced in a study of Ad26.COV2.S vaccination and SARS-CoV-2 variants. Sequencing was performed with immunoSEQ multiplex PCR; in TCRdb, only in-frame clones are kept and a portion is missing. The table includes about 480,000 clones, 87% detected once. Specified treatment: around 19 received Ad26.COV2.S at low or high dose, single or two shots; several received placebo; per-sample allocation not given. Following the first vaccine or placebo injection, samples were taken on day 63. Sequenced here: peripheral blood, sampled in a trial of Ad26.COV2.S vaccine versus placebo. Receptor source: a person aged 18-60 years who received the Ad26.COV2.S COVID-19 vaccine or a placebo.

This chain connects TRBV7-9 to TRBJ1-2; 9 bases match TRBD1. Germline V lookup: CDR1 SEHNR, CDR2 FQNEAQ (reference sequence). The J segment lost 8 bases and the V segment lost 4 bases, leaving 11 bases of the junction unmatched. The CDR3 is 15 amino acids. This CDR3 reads CASSSGQGLVIGYTF. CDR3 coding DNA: TGTGCCAGCAGCTCCGGACAGGGGTTGGTTATAGGCTACACCTTC. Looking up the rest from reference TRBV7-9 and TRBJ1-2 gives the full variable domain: DTGVSQNPRHKITKRGQNVTFRCDPISEHNRLYWYRQTLGQGPEFLTYFQNEAQLEKSRLLSDRFSAERPKGSFSTLEIQRTEQGDSAMYLCASSSGQGLVIGYTFGSGTRLTVV.

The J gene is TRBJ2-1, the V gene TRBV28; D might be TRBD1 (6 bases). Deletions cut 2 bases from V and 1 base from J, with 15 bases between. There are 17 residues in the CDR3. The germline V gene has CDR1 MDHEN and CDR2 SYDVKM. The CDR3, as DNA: TGTGCCAGCAGTTTACACCAGGGGTTTGTTTCCTACAATGAGCAGTTCTTC. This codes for CASSLHQGFVSYNEQFF.

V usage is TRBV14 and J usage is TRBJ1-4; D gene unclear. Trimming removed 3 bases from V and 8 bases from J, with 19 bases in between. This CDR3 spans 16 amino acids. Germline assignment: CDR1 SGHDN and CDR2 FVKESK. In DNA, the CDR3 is TGTGCCAGCAGCCACCGGTCCGCCCTACTGGGAGAAAAACTGTTTTTT. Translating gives CASSHRSALLGEKLFF.

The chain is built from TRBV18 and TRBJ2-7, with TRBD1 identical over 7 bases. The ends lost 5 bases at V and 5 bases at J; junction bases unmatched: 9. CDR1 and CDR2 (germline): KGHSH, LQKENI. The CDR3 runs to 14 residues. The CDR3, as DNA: TGTGCCAGCTCAGAAAGTCGACAGGGAAACGAGCAGTACTTC. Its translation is CASSESRQGNEQYF.

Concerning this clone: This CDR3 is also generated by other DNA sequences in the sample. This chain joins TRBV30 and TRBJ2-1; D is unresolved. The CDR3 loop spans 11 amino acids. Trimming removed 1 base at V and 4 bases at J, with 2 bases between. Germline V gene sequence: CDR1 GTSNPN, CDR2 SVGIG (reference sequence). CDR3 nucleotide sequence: TGTGCCTGGAGTGGTTACAATGAGCAGTTCTTC. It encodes CAWSGYNEQFF. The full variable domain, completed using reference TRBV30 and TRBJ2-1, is SQTIHQWPATLVQPVGSPLSLECTVEGTSNPNLYWYRQAAGRGLQLLFYSVGIGQISSEVPQNLSASRPQDRQFILSSKKLLLSDSGFYLCAWSGYNEQFFGPGTRLTVL.

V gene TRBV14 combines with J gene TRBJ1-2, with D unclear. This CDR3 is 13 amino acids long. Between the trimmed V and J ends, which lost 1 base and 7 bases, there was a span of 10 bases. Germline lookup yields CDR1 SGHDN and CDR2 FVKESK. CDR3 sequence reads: CASSQVLEGGYTF. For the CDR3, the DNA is TGTGCCAGCAGCCAAGTTCTCGAGGGTGGCTACACCTTC.

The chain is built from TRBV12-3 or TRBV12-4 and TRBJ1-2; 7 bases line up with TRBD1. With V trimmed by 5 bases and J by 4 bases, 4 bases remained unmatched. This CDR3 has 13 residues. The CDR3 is CASSQRQGYGYTF. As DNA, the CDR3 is TGTGCCAGCAGTCAAAGACAGGGCTATGGCTACACCTTC.

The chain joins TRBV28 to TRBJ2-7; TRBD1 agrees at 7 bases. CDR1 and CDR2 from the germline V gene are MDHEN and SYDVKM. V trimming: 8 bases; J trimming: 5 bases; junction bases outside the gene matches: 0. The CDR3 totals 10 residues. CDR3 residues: CASGQDEQYF. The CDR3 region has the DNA TGTGCCAGCGGACAGGACGAGCAGTACTTC.

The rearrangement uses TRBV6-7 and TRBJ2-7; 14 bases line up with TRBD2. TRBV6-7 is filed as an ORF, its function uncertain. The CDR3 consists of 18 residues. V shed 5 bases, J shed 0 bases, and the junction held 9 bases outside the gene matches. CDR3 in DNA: TGTGCCAGCAGTCCCCCGGGACTAGCGGGGGCGCCCTCCTACGAGCAGTACTTC. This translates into CASSPPGLAGAPSYEQYF.

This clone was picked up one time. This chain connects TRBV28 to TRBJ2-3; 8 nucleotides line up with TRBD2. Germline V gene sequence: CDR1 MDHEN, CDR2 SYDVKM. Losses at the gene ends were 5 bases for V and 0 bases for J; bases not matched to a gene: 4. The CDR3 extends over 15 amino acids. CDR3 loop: CASSVAGLSTDTQYF. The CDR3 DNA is TGTGCCAGCAGTGTAGCGGGACTTAGCACAGATACGCAGTATTTT.

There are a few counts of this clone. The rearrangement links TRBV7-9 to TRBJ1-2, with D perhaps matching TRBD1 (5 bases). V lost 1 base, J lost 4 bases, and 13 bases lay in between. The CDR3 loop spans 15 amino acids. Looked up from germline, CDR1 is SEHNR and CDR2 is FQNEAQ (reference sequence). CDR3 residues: CASSLGAPGSYGYTF. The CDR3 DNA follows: TGTGCCAGCAGCTTAGGAGCGCCAGGGAGCTATGGCTACACCTTC.

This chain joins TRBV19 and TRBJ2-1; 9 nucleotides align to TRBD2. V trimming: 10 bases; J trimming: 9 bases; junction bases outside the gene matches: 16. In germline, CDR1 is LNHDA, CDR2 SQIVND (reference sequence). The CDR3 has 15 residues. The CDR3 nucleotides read TGTGCCACCTCCGCAACTAGCGGGTTGGGGGGTGAGCAGTTCTTC. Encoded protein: CATSATSGLGGEQFF.